The clone carrying this TCR beta chain has a single count. Profiled with immunoSEQ multiplex PCR; TCRdb holds only in-frame clones, not every one. This table has hundreds of thousands of clones, 80% to 90% appearing once. These data belong to a study of blood T cell repertoires in COVID-19. V was shortened by 2 bases and J by 0 bases, with 12 bases between the two germline ends. The CDR3 sequence is 16 residues long. Germline assignment: CDR1 MNHEY and CDR2 SVGEGT. The V gene is TRBV6-2 or TRBV6-3, the J gene TRBJ2-3, with D unresolved. The receptor's source is a woman aged 45-60 years with acute or convalescent COVID-19. Material for sequencing was peripheral blood. The CDR3 is CASSYRNYQSTDTQYF. The CDR3 nucleotides are TGTGCCAGCAGTTACCGGAACTATCAAAGCACAGATACGCAGTATTTT.